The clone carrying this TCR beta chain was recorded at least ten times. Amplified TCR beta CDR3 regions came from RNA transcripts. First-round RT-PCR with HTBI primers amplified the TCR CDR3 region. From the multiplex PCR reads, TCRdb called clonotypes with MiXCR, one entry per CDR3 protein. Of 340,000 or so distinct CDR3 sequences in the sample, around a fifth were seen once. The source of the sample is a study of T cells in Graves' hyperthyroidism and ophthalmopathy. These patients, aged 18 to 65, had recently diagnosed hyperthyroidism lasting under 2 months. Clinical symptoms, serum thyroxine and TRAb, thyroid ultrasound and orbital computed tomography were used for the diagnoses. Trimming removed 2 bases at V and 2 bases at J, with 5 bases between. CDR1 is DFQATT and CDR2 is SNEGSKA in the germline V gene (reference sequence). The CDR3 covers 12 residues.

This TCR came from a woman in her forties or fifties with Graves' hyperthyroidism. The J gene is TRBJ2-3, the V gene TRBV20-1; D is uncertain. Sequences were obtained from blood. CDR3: CSARLVTDTQYF. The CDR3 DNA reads TGCAGTGCTAGATTGGTCACAGATACGCAGTATTTT.